These 17 T cell receptor beta chains came from one sample sequenced in a study of CXCR3-negative and CXCR3-positive naive CD8 T cells. Study-level points and caveats: CXCR3-negative naive cells had less hydrophobic TRB CDR3s than did CXCR3-positive naive cells.

No antigens are known for them. Researchers prepared the TRB cDNA libraries using 5' RACE with UMI labels. One entry per CDR3 protein, without DNA, is what TCRdb gives after re-calling the 5' RACE reads. This table holds 150,000 or so distinct CDR3 sequences. Specimen: naive CXCR3+ CD8+ T cells from blood. Sample subset: CD45RO-CCR7+CD27+CD95- naive CD8+ T cells expressing CXCR3 (TNR3+). Receptor source: a human donor in good health. Some clones in this sample may be carry-over from other donors' samples.

CDR3 sequence reads: CATSDRNSYEQYF. The chain links TRBV24-1 to TRBJ2-7. The germline V gene has CDR1 KGHDR and CDR2 SFDVKD. The CDR3 length is 13 residues.

This chain joins TRBV12-3 or TRBV12-4 and TRBJ2-1. This CDR3 has 11 residues. The CDR3 reads CASSFGCGRFF.

V and J are TRBV9 and TRBJ1-6; the D call from TCRdb, TRBD1, cannot be confirmed without DNA. The CDR3 extends over 16 amino acids. Germline V CDR1 and CDR2: SGDLS, YYNGEE. The CDR3 reads CASSAPGQGIASPLHF.

V is TRBV5-6 and J is TRBJ2-7; lacking DNA, the TRBD2 call made by TCRdb goes unchecked. Germline CDR1 reads SGHDT; CDR2 reads YYEEEE. This CDR3 has 14 residues. CDR3: CASSFPGTTYEQYF.

The J gene is TRBJ2-7, the V gene TRBV27; TCRdb selects TRBD1, and the lack of DNA leaves this call unchecked. Germline CDR1 is MNHEY and CDR2 is SMNVEV (reference sequence). This CDR3 region has 14 residues. The chain's CDR3 is CASSPGGMGYEQYF.

The chain uses TRBV4-1 and TRBJ1-1. Germline V gene data show CDR1 as MGHRA and CDR2 as YSYEKL. The CDR3 spans 13 residues. CDR3 loop: CASSQVAIAEAFF.

The rearrangement links TRBV5-1 to TRBJ1-3. The CDR3 is 13 residues long. CDR1 is SGHRS, CDR2 YFSETQ, per germline. CDR3 in amino acids: CASSPSPGNTIYF.

The chain joins TRBV5-6 to TRBJ2-2; the TRBD2 assignment by TCRdb is unverifiable without DNA. The CDR3 is 15 residues long. Per the germline V gene, CDR1 is SGHDT and CDR2 is YYEEEE. CDR3 region: CASSTIAGNTGELFF. Based on the CDR3 plus reference TRBV5-6 and TRBJ2-2, the full variable domain is DAGVTQSPTHLIKTRGQQVTLRCSPKSGHDTVSWYQQALGQGPQFIFQYYEEEERQRGNFPDRFSGHQFPNYSSELNVNALLLGDSALYLCASSTIAGNTGELFFGEGSRLTVL.

V and J are TRBV5-1 and TRBJ2-7; the TCRdb D gene call, TRBD2, has no DNA to confirm it. CDR3 length: 19 residues. Germline V gene lookup returns CDR1 SGHRS and CDR2 YFSETQ. CDR3 loop: CASSLVRVTSGRLIYEQYF.

The gene calls are TRBV7-6 and TRBJ1-3. Germline CDR1 and CDR2: SGHVS and FNYEAQ. This CDR3 is built from 15 residues. The CDR3: CASSYRTGSGNTIYF.

This sequence joins TRBV30 and TRBJ1-2. The CDR3 covers 18 residues. Germline V gene sequence: CDR1 GTSNPN, CDR2 SVGIG (reference sequence). CDR3 loop: CAWSVPRAVVLFNYGYTF. The variable domain in full, completed from reference TRBV30 and TRBJ1-2, reads SQTIHQWPATLVQPVGSPLSLECTVEGTSNPNLYWYRQAAGRGLQLLFYSVGIGQISSEVPQNLSASRPQDRQFILSSKKLLLSDSGFYLCAWSVPRAVVLFNYGYTFGSGTRLTVV.

The rearrangement links TRBV7-9 to TRBJ2-7; no DNA is available, so the TRBD2 call from TCRdb remains unchecked. Germline V gene lookup returns CDR1 SEHNR and CDR2 FQNEAQ (reference sequence). The CDR3 has 17 amino acids. The CDR3 is CASSHARASSSSYEQYF.

The V and J genes are TRBV6-5 and TRBJ2-7; TCRdb's assignment of TRBD1 cannot be checked, as there is no DNA. Germline assignment: CDR1 MNHEY and CDR2 SVGAGI. CDR3 length: 14 residues. The CDR3 reads CASSYGTGPYEQYF.

The chain is built from TRBV12-3 or TRBV12-4 and TRBJ2-1; TCRdb's assignment of TRBD1 cannot be checked, as there is no DNA. This CDR3 spans 13 amino acids. CDR3 sequence: CASTPGTANEQFF.

The gene calls are TRBV13 and TRBJ2-1; TCRdb returns TRBD1, unconfirmable since there is no DNA. The CDR3 length is 16 residues. Germline V gene lookup returns CDR1 PRHDT and CDR2 FYEKMQ (reference sequence). The CDR3 loop reads CASSYPFEGGNNEQFF.

The chain carries TRBV5-1 and TRBJ2-3. CDR1 SGHRS and CDR2 YFSETQ come from the germline V gene. The CDR3 contains 16 residues. CDR3 amino acids: CASSLTEFTLTDTQYF.

The gene calls are TRBV7-8 and TRBJ1-1; TCRdb reports TRBD1, a call that lacks DNA to check it against. Germline V gene data show CDR1 as SGHVS and CDR2 as FQNEAQ. The length of the CDR3 is 17 residues. The CDR3 sequence is CASSLGQGAGRNTEAFF.